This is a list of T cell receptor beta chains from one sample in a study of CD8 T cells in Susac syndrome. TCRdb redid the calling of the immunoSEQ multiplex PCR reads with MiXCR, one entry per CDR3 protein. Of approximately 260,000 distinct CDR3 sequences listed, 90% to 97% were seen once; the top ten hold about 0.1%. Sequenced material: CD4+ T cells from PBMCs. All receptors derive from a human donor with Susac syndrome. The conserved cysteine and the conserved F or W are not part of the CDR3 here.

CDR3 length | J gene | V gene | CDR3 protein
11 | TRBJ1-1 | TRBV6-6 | ASSYRDTTEAF
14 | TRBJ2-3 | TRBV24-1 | ATSDSGQLGTDTQY
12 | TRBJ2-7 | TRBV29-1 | SVERDRANHEQY
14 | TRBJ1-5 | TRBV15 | ATSRGQGDGNQPQH
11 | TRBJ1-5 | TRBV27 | ASSPYSNQPQH
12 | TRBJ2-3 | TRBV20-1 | SARSAGATDTQY
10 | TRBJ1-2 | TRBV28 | ASSLKVEGYT
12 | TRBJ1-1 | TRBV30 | AWRPRPGGAEAF
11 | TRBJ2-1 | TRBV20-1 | SARESTHNEQF
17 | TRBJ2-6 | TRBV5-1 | ASSLTPGISPSGANVLT
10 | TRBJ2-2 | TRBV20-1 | SASGSTGELF
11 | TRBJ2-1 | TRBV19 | ASRGAIYNEQF
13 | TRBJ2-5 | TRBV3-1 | ASSYRTHPGETQY
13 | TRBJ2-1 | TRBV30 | AWSVMAGGLNEQF
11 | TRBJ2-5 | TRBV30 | AWSGYHLGTQY
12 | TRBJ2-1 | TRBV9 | ASTLGLPGNEQF
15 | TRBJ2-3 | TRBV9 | ASSVLGQGTSTDTQY
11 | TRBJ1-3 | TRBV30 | AWSGDAGNTIY
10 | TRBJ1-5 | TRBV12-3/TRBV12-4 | ASTMTDQPQH
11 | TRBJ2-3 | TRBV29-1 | SWGEAGGSAQY
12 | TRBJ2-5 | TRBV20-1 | SARDPTGKETQY
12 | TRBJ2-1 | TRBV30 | AWSVWANTGRQF
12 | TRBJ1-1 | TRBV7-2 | ASSSRRVRTEAF
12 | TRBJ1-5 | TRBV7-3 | ASSPLTDQGPQH
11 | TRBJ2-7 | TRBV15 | ATSSTLQGGQY
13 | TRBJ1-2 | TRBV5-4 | ASSQHILTNYGYT
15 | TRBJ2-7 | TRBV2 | ASSERDRGMRDYEQY
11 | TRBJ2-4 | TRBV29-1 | SGRNNRAGIQY
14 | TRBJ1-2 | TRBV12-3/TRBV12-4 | ASSAGTGHSHYGYT
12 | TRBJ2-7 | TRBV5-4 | ASSFYAGLGEQY
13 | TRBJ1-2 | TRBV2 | ASNPLDRSNYGYT
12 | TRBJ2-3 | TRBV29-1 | SAVRDREPDTQY
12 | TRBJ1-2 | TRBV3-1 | ASSPTGGHYGYT
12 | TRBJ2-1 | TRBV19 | ASRRKGLRHEQF
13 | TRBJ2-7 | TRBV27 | ASSLGPSPTYEQY
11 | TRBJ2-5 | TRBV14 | ASSQLGVETQY
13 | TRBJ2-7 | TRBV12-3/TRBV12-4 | ASSPFTGGPDEQY
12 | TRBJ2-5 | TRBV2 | ATPSPWGRLSQY
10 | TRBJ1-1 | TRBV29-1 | SVARENTEAF
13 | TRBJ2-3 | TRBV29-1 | SVAQTGGVTDTQY